A single sample is the source of the 15 T cell receptor beta chains below, sequenced in a study of cytomegalovirus exposure and HLA in healthy donors. Researchers ran the PCR with 60 Vbeta and 13 Jbeta primers. Produced via immunoSEQ multiplex PCR; TCRdb's table is partial and in-frame only. The sample records around 85,000 clones, about four fifths being singletons. Material: PBMCs. The receptors originated from a man aged 50 or older in good health and CMV-seropositive.

The CDR3 loop is CASSLAGPYEQYF. CDR3 DNA: TGTGCCAGCAGCTTGGCGGGACCCTACGAGCAGTACTTC. The chain is built from TRBV7-8 and TRBJ2-7; possible D gene TRBD2, 6 bases. The V end lost 3 bases, the J end lost 2 bases, and 8 bases lay between the germline ends. The CDR3 is made up of 13 amino acids. CDR1 and CDR2 from the germline V gene are SGHVS and FQNEAQ.

This chain joins TRBV15 and TRBJ1-2; 9 bases fit TRBD1. With V trimmed by 0 bases and J by 4 bases, 0 bases remained unmatched. Looked up from germline, CDR1 is LNHNV and CDR2 is YYDKDF (reference sequence). The CDR3 is 14 amino acids. The CDR3 loop reads CATSRETGGYGYTF. CDR3 DNA sequence: TGTGCCACCAGCAGAGAGACAGGGGGCTATGGCTACACCTTC.

This chain joins TRBV5-1 and TRBJ2-2; 8 bases line up with TRBD1. The ends lost 4 bases at V and 4 bases at J; junction bases unmatched: 9. Per germline, CDR1 SGHRS and CDR2 YFSETQ. This CDR3 spans 16 amino acids. CDR3 DNA: TGCGCCAGCAGCCCTCCGGGGACAGGAGGCACCGGGGAGCTGTTTTTT. Translation: CASSPPGTGGTGELFF.

The chain has TRBV19 and TRBJ2-1; 9 bases map to TRBD1. V dropped 5 bases and J dropped 6; count of bases not matched to a gene: 8. The CDR3 runs to 15 residues. Germline CDR1 LNHDA, CDR2 SQIVND (reference sequence). The CDR3: CASSLGQGRSNEQFF. The CDR3, as DNA: TGTGCCAGTAGTTTGGGACAGGGTAGGAGCAATGAGCAGTTCTTC.

V gene TRBV5-5 combines with J gene TRBJ2-3; possibly TRBD1 for D (5 bases). The germline gives CDR1 SGHKS, CDR2 YYEKEE (reference sequence). The CDR3 has 14 amino acids. The V gene lost 2 bases and the J gene lost 2 bases, with 9 bases spanning the gap. The CDR3 region is CASSFTGDTDTQYF. CDR3 DNA sequence: TGTGCCAGCAGCTTCACAGGCGACACAGATACGCAGTATTTT.

This clone came up once. V is TRBV5-1 and J is TRBJ2-1, with TRBD1 as a possible D gene (5 bases). The CDR3 loop spans 12 amino acids. Germline V CDR1 and CDR2: SGHRS, YFSETQ. The V end lost 1 base, the J end lost 8 bases, and 7 bases lay between the germline ends. CDR3 in amino acids: CASSLSRDEQFF. CDR3 coding DNA: TGCGCCAGCAGCTTGAGCAGGGATGAGCAGTTCTTC.

The table lists this clone with a count of one. The V call is TRBV10-3, the J call TRBJ1-1; a weak D match, TRBD1 (6 bases). The ends were cut back, 7 bases at V and 11 bases at J, with 20 bases in the middle. The CDR3 covers 13 residues. Germline CDR1 reads ENHRY; CDR2 reads SYGVKD. CDR3 in DNA: TGTGCCATCACCTTCGGGGCGGGGGCGCCGGCTTTCTTT. Its protein is CAITFGAGAPAFF.

This sequence joins TRBV9 and TRBJ1-1; weak D call: TRBD1 (5 bases). Germline lookup yields CDR1 SGDLS and CDR2 YYNGEE. V was cut by 4 bases and J by 5 bases, with 12 bases left in between. The CDR3 has 13 residues. In DNA, the CDR3 is TGTGCCAGCAGCTCCACCCAGGGAACTGAAGCTTTCTTT. It specifies CASSSTQGTEAFF. Full variable domain (rest looked up from reference TRBV9 and TRBJ1-1): DSGVTQTPKHLITATGQRVTLRCSPRSGDLSVYWYQQSLDQGLQFLIQYYNGEERAKGNILERFSAQQFPDLHSELNLSSLELGDSALYFCASSSTQGTEAFFGQGTRLTVV.

The rearrangement uses TRBV5-4 and TRBJ2-1, with 8 bases that match TRBD2. V was clipped by 4 bases and J by 10 bases; unmatched bases: 10. CDR3 length: 14 amino acids. Germline V gene data show CDR1 as SGHNT and CDR2 as YYREEE (reference sequence). CDR3 protein: CASSGQEREREQFF. DNA for the CDR3: TGTGCCAGCAGCGGTCAGGAGCGGGAGCGGGAGCAGTTCTTC. Full variable domain (remainder filled in from reference TRBV5-4 and TRBJ2-1): ETGVTQSPTHLIKTRGQQVTLRCSSQSGHNTVSWYQQALGQGPQFIFQYYREEENGRGNFPPRFSGLQFPNYSSELNVNALELDDSALYLCASSGQEREREQFFGPGTRLTVL.

In DNA, the CDR3 is TGCGCCAGCAGCTCCACATCTGGACTAGCGGGAGGCGGGGAGCAGTACTTC. Amino acids: CASSSTSGLAGGGEQYF. The chain carries TRBV5-1 and TRBJ2-7; TRBD2 matches 14 bases. V lost 3 bases, J lost 7 bases, and 12 bases stayed unmatched. Looked up from germline, CDR1 is SGHRS and CDR2 is YFSETQ. The CDR3 covers 17 residues.

The chain joins TRBV5-5 to TRBJ2-5; TRBD1 aligns across 11 bases. The DNA end favors TRBJ2-7, so the J call may be wrong. Per germline, CDR1 SGHKS and CDR2 YYEKEE (reference sequence). The CDR3 is 15 residues long. CDR3 in DNA: TGTGCCAGCAGCGTCGGGACAGGGGGAGTCTACGAGCAGTACTTC. Its protein is CASSVGTGGVYEQYF.

The genes are TRBV7-2 and TRBJ2-3; TRBD2 matches at 14 bases. Germline V lookup: CDR1 SGHTA, CDR2 FQGNSA. The junction had 4 bases not matched to a gene; V was cut back by 5 bases and J by 3 bases. The CDR3 consists of 16 residues. The CDR3 region has the DNA TGTGCCAGCAGCCCGGGACTAGCGGGAGTAACAGATACGCAGTATTTT. It yields the protein CASSPGLAGVTDTQYF.

The chain recombines TRBV12-5 with TRBJ2-1; 8 nucleotides match TRBD2. The CDR3 runs to 16 residues. CDR1 and CDR2 (germline): LGHNT, FRNRAP. V shed 1 base and J 0 bases; nucleotides not matched to a gene: 2. CDR3 loop: CASGLGTSGSYNEQFF. The DNA for the CDR3 is TGTGCTAGTGGTTTGGGTACTAGCGGCTCCTACAATGAGCAGTTCTTC. The full variable domain, its missing parts supplied by reference TRBV12-5 and TRBJ2-1, is DARVTQTPRHKVTEMGQEVTMRCQPILGHNTVFWYRQTMMQGLELLAYFRNRAPLDDSGMPKDRFSAEMPDATLATLKIQPSEPRDSAVYFCASGLGTSGSYNEQFFGPGTRLTVL.

Concerning this clone: A read error may account for a junction end that differs from germline. The CDR3 is CSSSLGSGDTEAFF. The CDR3 bases are TGTTCCAGCAGCTTAGGTTCGGGGGACACTGAAGCTTTCTTT. This rearrangement joins TRBV7-9 to TRBJ1-1, with a tentative D call TRBD1 (5 bases). The CDR3 has 14 residues. The germline gives CDR1 SEHNR, CDR2 FQNEAQ (reference sequence). Full variable domain (remainder filled in from reference TRBV7-9 and TRBJ1-1): DTGVSQNPRHKITKRGQNVTFRCDPISEHNRLYWYRQTLGQGPEFLTYFQNEAQLEKSRLLSDRFSAERPKGSFSTLEIQRTEQGDSAMYLCSSSLGSGDTEAFFGQGTRLTVV.

The gene calls are TRBV7-2 and TRBJ1-1; no reliable D call. The V gene's germline CDR1 is SGHTA and CDR2 FQGNSA. Deletions cut 2 bases from V and 3 bases from J, with 7 bases between. This CDR3 is built from 13 residues. This CDR3 reads CASSLSIDTEAFF. CDR3 nucleotide sequence: TGTGCCAGCAGCTTAAGTATAGACACTGAAGCTTTCTTT.